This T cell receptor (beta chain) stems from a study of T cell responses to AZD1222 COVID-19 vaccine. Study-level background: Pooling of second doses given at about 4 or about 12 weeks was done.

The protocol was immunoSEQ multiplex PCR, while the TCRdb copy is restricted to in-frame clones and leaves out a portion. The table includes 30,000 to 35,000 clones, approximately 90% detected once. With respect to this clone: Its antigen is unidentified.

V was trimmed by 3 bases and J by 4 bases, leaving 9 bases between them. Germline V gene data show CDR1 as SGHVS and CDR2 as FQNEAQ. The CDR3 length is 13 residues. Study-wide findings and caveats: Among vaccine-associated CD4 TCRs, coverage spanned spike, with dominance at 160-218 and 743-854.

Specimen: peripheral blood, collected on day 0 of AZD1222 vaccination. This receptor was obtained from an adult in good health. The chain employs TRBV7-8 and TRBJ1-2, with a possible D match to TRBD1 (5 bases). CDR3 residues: CASSFGQGYGYTF. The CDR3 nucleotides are TGTGCCAGCAGCTTTGGCCAGGGCTATGGCTACACCTTC.